This TCR beta chain is drawn from a study of blood T cell repertoires in COVID-19. Study-level information: The analysed material was cDNA or gDNA that came from T cells, B-cell-depleted T cells, or PBMCs.

TCRdb keeps only in-frame clones here, not all; method: immunoSEQ multiplex PCR. The sample lists around 88,000 clones; nearly 90% were seen once. What was sequenced was peripheral blood. The source of this sequence is an elderly woman with acute or convalescent COVID-19.

CDR3 DNA sequence: TGTGCCAGCAGCCCCGGACAGACCTACAATGAGCAGTTCTTC. It translates to CASSPGQTYNEQFF. J is TRBJ2-1 and V is TRBV7-3; possibly TRBD1 for D (6 bases). V was pared by 5 bases and J by 2 bases, with 10 bases between. Looked up from germline, CDR1 is SGHTA and CDR2 is FQGTGA. CDR3 length: 14 residues.